Below, 12 T cell receptor beta chains from the same sample are listed, as sequenced in a study of graft-versus-host responses after intestinal transplantation. For these receptors, no antigen is known. Only in-frame clones appear in the TCRdb table, and some are missing; sequencing was by immunoSEQ multiplex PCR. Among tens of thousands of clones listed, approximately 88% were seen once. The sample here was unstimulated CD8+ T cells sorted from spleen or lymph node cells, taken before intestinal transplant. The source is a human donor who received an intestinal transplant.

The J gene is TRBJ2-1, the V gene TRBV10-3; 11 bases match TRBD2. The CDR3 loop spans 21 amino acids. Germline loops: CDR1 ENHRY, CDR2 SYGVKD. V shed 0 bases and J 0 bases; nucleotides not matched to a gene: 13. CDR3 region: CAISESIFGLAGRSSYNEQFF. CDR3 nucleotide sequence: TGTGCCATCAGTGAGTCGATTTTCGGACTAGCGGGCCGAAGCTCCTACAATGAGCAGTTCTTC.

The J gene is TRBJ1-1, the V gene TRBV7-2; 8 nucleotides line up with TRBD1. V lost 4 bases, J lost 3 bases, and 4 bases stayed unmatched. The germline V gene has CDR1 SGHTA and CDR2 FQGNSA. This CDR3 region has 14 residues. CDR3 loop: CASSYQTGDTEAFF. Written as DNA, the CDR3 is TGTGCCAGCAGCTACCAGACAGGGGACACTGAAGCTTTCTTT.

The CDR3 DNA sequence: TGTGCCAGCTCCCCGACGGGGAGGAGAGAGACCCAGTACTTC. Translation: CASSPTGRRETQYF. This chain connects TRBV18 to TRBJ2-5; possible D gene TRBD2, 6 bases. CDR1 is KGHSH, CDR2 LQKENI, per germline. The CDR3 contains 14 residues. The V end lost 6 bases, the J end lost 4 bases, and 15 bases lay between the germline ends.

The gene calls are TRBV19 and TRBJ1-6; D gene ambiguous. The CDR3 is 15 residues long. CDR1 and CDR2 from the germline V gene are LNHDA and SQIVND (reference sequence). V was trimmed by 3 bases and J by 9 bases, leaving 15 bases between them. CDR3 protein: CASSMAGSGSSPLHF. The CDR3 DNA follows: TGTGCCAGTAGTATGGCGGGGAGTGGGAGTTCACCCCTCCACTTT.

Comment on this clone: In the same sample, other DNA sequences code for this CDR3. The rearrangement links TRBV5-5 to TRBJ2-2; 9 bases agree with TRBD1. Germline lookup yields CDR1 SGHKS and CDR2 YYEKEE (reference sequence). V shed 0 bases and J 4 bases; nucleotides not matched to a gene: 7. The CDR3 has 17 amino acids. CDR3 protein: CASSLDPGQGATGELFF. DNA for the CDR3: TGTGCCAGCAGCTTGGACCCGGGACAGGGCGCCACCGGGGAGCTGTTTTTT. Full variable domain (remainder filled in from reference TRBV5-5 and TRBJ2-2): DAGVTQSPTHLIKTRGQQVTLRCSPISGHKSVSWYQQVLGQGPQFIFQYYEKEERGRGNFPDRFSARQFPNYSSELNVNALLLGDSALYLCASSLDPGQGATGELFFGEGSRLTVL.

V gene TRBV18 combines with J gene TRBJ1-2; no reliable D call. Trimming cost V 2 bases and J 0 bases, with 16 bases left between them. Germline assignment: CDR1 KGHSH and CDR2 LQKENI. The CDR3 sequence is 17 residues long. CDR3 amino acids: CASSPIFAVLANYGYTF. The CDR3 coding sequence is TGTGCCAGCTCACCAATCTTTGCGGTCTTGGCTAACTATGGCTACACCTTC.

The J gene is TRBJ1-5, the V gene TRBV7-8; 8 bases line up with TRBD1. Germline CDR1 and CDR2: SGHVS and FQNEAQ. This CDR3 comprises 17 residues. Unmatched junction bases numbered 11, after V lost 3 bases and J lost 4 bases. This CDR3 reads CASSFGTGTGLNQPQHF. In DNA form, the CDR3 reads TGTGCCAGCAGCTTCGGAACCGGGACAGGATTAAATCAGCCCCAGCATTTT.

The DNA of the CDR3 is TGTGCCAGCAGGCGACTAGCGTACGAGCAGTACTTC. Amino acid sequence: CASRRLAYEQYF. The chain joins TRBV2 to TRBJ2-7; 8 bases align to TRBD2. The CDR3 consists of 12 residues. The germline V gene has CDR1 SNHLY and CDR2 FYNNEI. V shed 6 bases, J shed 4 bases, and the junction held 2 bases outside the gene matches.

The chain employs TRBV30 and TRBJ1-3, with 8 positions matching TRBD1. J lost 0 bases, V lost 1 base, and 8 bases had no gene match. This CDR3 region has 17 residues. The germline CDR1 and CDR2 sequences are GTSNPN and SVGIG (reference sequence). CDR3 bases: TGTGCCTGGAGTGGATGGACAGGGATGCGCTCTGGAAACACCATATATTTT. Encoded protein: CAWSGWTGMRSGNTIYF.

The genes are TRBV27 and TRBJ2-7, with 10 bases that match TRBD2. V dropped 3 bases and J dropped 6; count of bases not matched to a gene: 5. Germline CDR1 is MNHEY and CDR2 is SMNVEV (reference sequence). There are 14 residues in the CDR3. The CDR3 sequence: CASSFGTSVSEQYF. CDR3 bases: TGTGCCAGCAGTTTCGGGACTAGCGTTTCCGAGCAGTACTTC.

For the CDR3, the DNA is TGTGCCAGCAGTTCCGGGACAGGGGATGACTACGAGCAGTACTTC. It specifies CASSSGTGDDYEQYF. The chain employs TRBV28 and TRBJ2-7; 10 positions agree with TRBD1. V lost 4 bases to trimming and J lost 3 bases; unmatched junction nucleotides: 6. The CDR3 runs 15 residues. Germline CDR1 MDHEN, CDR2 SYDVKM.

The rearrangement uses TRBV29-1 and TRBJ1-1; the match to TRBD1 covers 9 bases. The CDR3 sequence is 13 residues long. The germline V gene has CDR1 SQVTM and CDR2 ANQGSEA. With V trimmed by 6 bases and J by 11 bases, 13 bases remained unmatched. The CDR3 DNA is TGCAGCGTGGGGGACAGGGAGGGATCGCTGGCTTTCTTT. Its protein is CSVGDREGSLAFF. The complete variable domain, with remaining parts taken from reference TRBV29-1 and TRBJ1-1, reads SAVISQKPSRDICQRGTSLTIQCQVDSQVTMMFWYRQQPGQSLTLIATANQGSEATYESGFVIDKFPISRPNLTFSTLTVSNMSPEDSSIYLCSVGDREGSLAFFGQGTRLTVV.